The present T cell receptor beta chain was sequenced within a study of cytomegalovirus exposure and HLA in healthy donors. Findings and limits, study-wide: In a later analysis, at a false discovery rate of 0.05, approximately 16,000 TCR beta sequences matched HLA alleles.

Comment on this clone: Antigen: not known.

Amplification used 60 Vbeta primers and 13 Jbeta primers. Only in-frame clones appear in the TCRdb table, and some are missing; sequencing was by immunoSEQ multiplex PCR. The sample records 150,000 to 200,000 clones, around 80% being singletons. Trimming cost V 3 bases and J 5 bases, with 14 bases left between them. Germline V gene sequence: CDR1 SGDLS, CDR2 YYNGEE. The CDR3 has 14 residues. The sequencing sample was made of PBMCs. This chain connects TRBV9 to TRBJ2-5; a possible D gene is TRBD2 (6 bases). The origin of this receptor is a woman aged 40 to 50 in good health and CMV-seronegative. CDR3 DNA: TGTGCCAGCAGCGGCACATTCAGCGGGGAGACCCAGTACTTC. Protein: CASSGTFSGETQYF. Filled out from reference TRBV9 and TRBJ2-5, the complete variable domain reads DSGVTQTPKHLITATGQRVTLRCSPRSGDLSVYWYQQSLDQGLQFLIQYYNGEERAKGNILERFSAQQFPDLHSELNLSSLELGDSALYFCASSGTFSGETQYFGPGTRLLVL.